This T cell receptor beta chain was sequenced in a study of graft-versus-host responses after intestinal transplantation. Study summary: Recipients were given multivisceral, liver-intestinal, or isolated intestinal transplants.

Overall study results and limits: Some patients had graft-donor T cell macrochimerism. In their allografts, the ratios of graft-versus-host to host-versus-graft T cell clones were high.

This table comes from immunoSEQ multiplex PCR, and its TCRdb copy is limited to in-frame clones, with some not included. This sample has over 80,000 clones, with around 92% found just once. With regard to this clone: Its target is not known.

The CDR3 consists of 15 residues. The V and J ends lost 5 bases and 5 bases, in that order; junction bases with no gene match: 7. Germline V lookup: CDR1 MNHNS, CDR2 SASEGT. This sequence originates from a human donor who was the organ donor for an intestinal transplant. The sample in question was unstimulated CD4+ T cells sorted from spleen or lymph node cells, obtained before transplant. The gene calls are TRBV6-1 and TRBJ1-1; 11 nucleotides agree with TRBD1. The CDR3 loop is CASSPRTGGVTEAFF. The DNA of the CDR3 is TGTGCCAGCAGTCCCCGGACAGGGGGCGTAACTGAAGCTTTCTTT.